Following are 30 T cell receptor beta chains from one sample sequenced in a study of shared clonotypes between healthy human individuals. The assay was immunoSEQ multiplex PCR, and TCRdb's table has in-frame clones only and misses some. The data show around 700,000 clones, around 78% seen once. The sequenced sample was memory CD4+ T cells sorted from blood. Subset given: CD45RA-negative fraction. The receptor source for this set is a woman in her 30s in good health.

The genes are TRBV14 and TRBJ2-5; unclear D gene. The germline gives CDR1 SGHDN, CDR2 FVKESK. V was trimmed by 3 bases and J by 5 bases, leaving 13 bases between them. The length of the CDR3 is 14 residues. In DNA form, the CDR3 reads TGTGCCAGCAGCCACCCCCGTGGTATGGAGACCCAGTACTTC. Encoded protein: CASSHPRGMETQYF.

This clone was observed a single time. The chain recombines TRBV6-5 with TRBJ1-1; D unclear. V lost 0 bases to trimming and J lost 8 bases, with 10 bases between them. Germline values: CDR1 MNHEY, CDR2 SVGAGI. The CDR3 covers 13 residues. The CDR3 DNA is TGTGCCAGCAGTTACTCGCTTCTGCAGGAAGCTTTCTTT. Its translation is CASSYSLLQEAFF.

This clone was found a few times. The chain uses TRBV29-1 and TRBJ1-1; 7 nucleotides align to TRBD1. With 4 bases clipped from V and 0 bases from J, the junction kept 8 bases outside the gene matches. From germline, CDR1 is SQVTM and CDR2 ANQGSEA. The CDR3 length is 15 residues. CDR3 sequence (DNA): TGCAGCGTTGGGAGACAGGGAGCCATGAACACTGAAGCTTTCTTT. Translated: CSVGRQGAMNTEAFF.

The chain employs TRBV7-9 and TRBJ1-1; D is uncertain. This CDR3 region has 14 residues. Per the germline V gene, CDR1 is SEHNR and CDR2 is FQNEAQ (reference sequence). Trimming shortened V by 1 base and J by 2 bases, and 8 bases separated the two germline ends. The CDR3 loop is CASSLDSPNTEAFF. The DNA of the CDR3 is TGTGCCAGCAGCTTAGACAGCCCTAACACTGAAGCTTTCTTT.

The J gene is TRBJ1-5, the V gene TRBV19, with D uncertain. Germline values: CDR1 LNHDA, CDR2 SQIVND (reference sequence). CDR3 length: 13 residues. V was shortened by 6 bases and J by 4 bases, with 10 bases between the two germline ends. CDR3 sequence reads: CASRRGRNQPQHF. The CDR3 DNA follows: TGTGCCAGTAGAAGAGGCCGGAATCAGCCCCAGCATTTT.

V and J are TRBV7-3 and TRBJ2-3; 9 bases are shared with TRBD2. Germline V gene data show CDR1 as SGHTA and CDR2 as FQGTGA. Trimming at V came to 2 bases and at J to 3 bases, leaving 3 bases not matched to a gene. This CDR3 is built from 15 residues. The CDR3 coding sequence is TGTGCCAGCAGCTTACGGCTAGCGGGAACAGATACGCAGTATTTT. Translated, it gives CASSLRLAGTDTQYF.

V and J are TRBV4-2 and TRBJ2-7; a weak D match, TRBD1 (5 bases). Germline-derived CDR1 and CDR2 are LGHNA and YNFKEQ. This CDR3 comprises 11 residues. Deletions cut 5 bases from V and 9 bases from J, with 11 bases between. DNA of the CDR3: TGTGCCAGCAGCTCATCAGGGTTGCAGTACTTC. As protein: CASSSSGLQYF.

The genes are TRBV5-1 and TRBJ2-1; 9 nucleotides line up with TRBD2. Germline V gene data show CDR1 as SGHRS and CDR2 as YFSETQ. This CDR3 comprises 16 residues. V gave up 4 bases and J gave up 0 bases; unmatched junction bases: 5. This CDR3 reads CASSGSAGGSYNEQFF. The CDR3, as DNA: TGCGCCAGCAGCGGATCAGCGGGAGGCTCCTACAATGAGCAGTTCTTC.

This chain uses TRBV30 with TRBJ2-1; TRBD2 matches 10 bases. The ends lost 3 bases at V and 7 bases at J; junction bases unmatched: 18. This CDR3 contains 18 residues. Germline V gene sequence: CDR1 GTSNPN, CDR2 SVGIG (reference sequence). The CDR3 here is CAWSLGWTSGPPGNEQFF. CDR3 sequence (DNA): TGTGCCTGGAGCCTAGGGTGGACTAGCGGCCCCCCGGGGAATGAGCAGTTCTTC.

J is TRBJ1-2 and V is TRBV6-5; D gene ambiguous. The V end was cut by 3 bases, the J end by 1 base, with 9 bases between. The CDR3 runs to 14 residues. The germline CDR1 and CDR2 sequences are MNHEY and SVGAGI. Here the CDR3 reads CASSYGQNNYGYTF. For the CDR3, the DNA is TGTGCCAGCAGTTATGGGCAGAATAACTATGGCTACACCTTC.

This clone has just a few counts. This chain uses TRBV5-1 with TRBJ2-4; D is perhaps TRBD1 or TRBD2 (5 bases each). Germline loops: CDR1 SGHRS, CDR2 YFSETQ. CDR3 size: 14 residues. Trimming removed 3 bases from V and 4 bases from J, with 11 bases in between. The CDR3 spells CASSWGTAKNIQYF. In DNA form, the CDR3 reads TGCGCCAGCAGCTGGGGGACGGCGAAAAACATTCAGTACTTC.

This chain's CDR3 is CASELAGVRSYEQYF. The CDR3 nucleotides are TGTGCCAGCGAACTAGCGGGAGTTCGGTCCTACGAGCAGTACTTC. The V gene is TRBV6-6, the J gene TRBJ2-7; TRBD2 matches at 11 bases. Germline V gives CDR1 MNHNY, CDR2 SVGAGI (reference sequence). J was trimmed by 1 base and V by 8 bases; bases with no gene match: 7. This CDR3 has 15 residues.

On this clone itself: Other nucleotide sequences from this sample produce the same CDR3. J is TRBJ1-4 and V is TRBV9; TRBD1 agrees at 7 bases. The CDR3 spans 14 residues. The V gene end was trimmed by 0 bases and the J gene end by 5 bases; junction bases not matched to a gene: 1. Germline V gene sequence: CDR1 SGDLS, CDR2 YYNGEE. This chain's CDR3 is CASSVDRGNEKLFF. In DNA form, the CDR3 reads TGTGCCAGCAGCGTAGACAGGGGAAATGAAAAACTGTTTTTT. Together with reference TRBV9 and TRBJ1-4, the CDR3 gives the full variable domain: DSGVTQTPKHLITATGQRVTLRCSPRSGDLSVYWYQQSLDQGLQFLIQYYNGEERAKGNILERFSAQQFPDLHSELNLSSLELGDSALYFCASSVDRGNEKLFFGSGTQLSVL.

This clone occurred a few times. The chain couples TRBV4-2 to TRBJ2-2, with TRBD2 identical over 8 bases. Germline CDR1 and CDR2: LGHNA and YNFKEQ. This CDR3 is built from 16 residues. Trimming removed 4 bases from V and 4 bases from J; junction bases left unmatched: 8. The CDR3 DNA follows: TGTGCCAGCAGCCCAATTAGCGGGGTCGGCACCGGGGAGCTGTTTTTT. It encodes CASSPISGVGTGELFF.

To note about this clone: Other DNA sequences in this specimen translate into the identical CDR3. The chain recombines TRBV6-5 with TRBJ2-1; 8 nucleotides agree with TRBD2. CDR1 and CDR2 (germline): MNHEY, SVGAGI. V shed 2 bases and J 8 bases; nucleotides not matched to a gene: 5. The CDR3 spans 14 residues. DNA for the CDR3: TGTGCCAGCAGTTACGCGGGAGGTGGTTATGAGCAGTTCTTC. It is translated as CASSYAGGGYEQFF.

This clone was counted between two and nine times. The same CDR3 arises from other DNA sequences in this sample as well. V gene TRBV18 combines with J gene TRBJ2-5; tentatively, D is TRBD1 (5 bases). Trimming removed 2 bases at V and 0 bases at J, with 10 bases between. CDR3 size: 15 residues. Germline CDR1 KGHSH, CDR2 LQKENI. Here the CDR3 DNA reads TGTGCCAGCTCACCAAGGACACCGTACCAAGAGACCCAGTACTTC. Translating gives CASSPRTPYQETQYF.

Of note for this clone: This CDR3 is also generated by other DNA sequences in the sample. V gene TRBV7-2 combines with J gene TRBJ1-5; D not certain. Germline V gene data show CDR1 as SGHTA and CDR2 as FQGNSA. This CDR3 spans 13 amino acids. V lost 0 bases and J lost 4, with 4 bases in between. The CDR3 DNA sequence: TGTGCCAGCAGCTTAGCTAGAAATCAGCCCCAGCATTTT. Its protein is CASSLARNQPQHF. The full variable domain, its missing parts supplied by reference TRBV7-2 and TRBJ1-5, is GAGVSQSPSNKVTEKGKDVELRCDPISGHTALYWYRQSLGQGLEFLIYFQGNSAPDKSGLPSDRFSAERTGGSVSTLTIQRTQQEDSAVYLCASSLARNQPQHFGDGTRLSIL.

This clone was counted ten times or more. This sequence joins TRBV6-6 and TRBJ1-5; no reliable D call. Germline V gene sequence: CDR1 MNHNY, CDR2 SVGAGI (reference sequence). Trimming took off 6 bases at V and 4 bases at J, with 13 bases between the two ends. The CDR3 length is 14 residues. The DNA of the CDR3 is TGTGCCAGCAGCCCCGGACGGGTTAATCAGCCCCAGCATTTT. Translating gives CASSPGRVNQPQHF.

The chain uses TRBV10-3 and TRBJ1-3; the D is unclear. Germline CDR1 and CDR2: ENHRY and SYGVKD. This CDR3 has 15 residues. Trimming pared 6 bases from V and 0 bases from J, leaving 12 bases between. The CDR3 sequence: CAIRAEGSSGNTIYF. In DNA form, the CDR3 reads TGTGCCATCAGAGCCGAGGGAAGCTCTGGAAACACCATATATTTT.

For this clone: This specimen includes other DNA sequences encoding the same CDR3. V is TRBV28 and J is TRBJ2-6; 7 bases agree with TRBD2. Germline V gene data show CDR1 as MDHEN and CDR2 as SYDVKM. J was trimmed by 2 bases and V by 5 bases; bases with no gene match: 3. The CDR3 runs to 15 residues. The CDR3 reads CASSLRGAGANVLTF. For the CDR3, the DNA is TGTGCCAGCAGTCTTCGGGGGGCTGGGGCCAACGTCCTGACTTTC.

This clone was detected a few times. The CDR3, as DNA: TGTGCCAGCAGCCCACGGGGCCTCTTCCCCGGAAACACCATATATTTT. The encoded protein is CASSPRGLFPGNTIYF. The chain employs TRBV11-1 and TRBJ1-3; D is perhaps TRBD1 (5 bases). The ends were cut back, 5 bases at V and 4 bases at J, with 18 bases in the middle. Germline CDR1 and CDR2: SGHAT and FQDESV (reference sequence). CDR3 size: 16 residues.

The sample holds a few counts of this clone. The chain uses TRBV20-1 and TRBJ2-3; D is unclear. This CDR3 spans 11 amino acids. Trimming took 5 bases from V and 5 from J, leaving 8 bases between them. Germline values: CDR1 DFQATT, CDR2 SNEGSKA (reference sequence). The CDR3 sequence: CSAPWIDTQYF. CDR3 in DNA: TGCAGTGCTCCGTGGATAGATACGCAGTATTTT.

J is TRBJ1-1 and V is TRBV5-5; weak D call: TRBD1 (5 bases). Trimming pared 0 bases from V and 5 bases from J, leaving 8 bases between. This CDR3 comprises 13 residues. The germline gives CDR1 SGHKS, CDR2 YYEKEE (reference sequence). CDR3 nucleotides: TGTGCCAGCAGCTTGGAACGGGGGACTGAAGCTTTCTTT. Its protein product is CASSLERGTEAFF.

The chain is built from TRBV4-2 and TRBJ2-3, with D possibly being TRBD2 (6 bases). The CDR3 is made up of 17 amino acids. Germline CDR1 reads LGHNA; CDR2 reads YNFKEQ. The V end lost 0 bases, the J end lost 2 bases, and 15 bases lay between the germline ends. The DNA of the CDR3 is TGTGCCAGCAGCCAAGACCGGAGGGCCGTGGCCACAGATACGCAGTATTTT. It yields the protein CASSQDRRAVATDTQYF.

The chain has TRBV6-6 and TRBJ2-3; TRBD1 is a possible D gene (5 bases). The CDR3 consists of 13 residues. Germline V gene lookup returns CDR1 MNHNY and CDR2 SVGAGI (reference sequence). V lost 6 bases to trimming and J lost 5 bases, with 12 bases between them. CDR3 nucleotides: TGTGCCAGCAGGGAACAGGCCCAAGATACGCAGTATTTT. It specifies CASREQAQDTQYF.

The chain carries TRBV5-6 and TRBJ2-5, with D perhaps TRBD1 (5 bases). V lost 2 bases and J 2 bases, leaving 16 bases between the germline ends. The germline CDR1 and CDR2 sequences are SGHDT and YYEEEE. The CDR3 length is 16 residues. The CDR3 is CASSFGRVSLQETQYF. The CDR3 DNA reads as TGTGCCAGCAGCTTCGGCAGGGTAAGCCTTCAAGAGACCCAGTACTTC.

The chain carries TRBV6-1 and TRBJ2-7; D is uncertain. V was pared by 6 bases and J by 0 bases, with 18 bases between. The CDR3 length is 16 residues. Germline values: CDR1 MNHNS, CDR2 SASEGT. The CDR3 sequence is CASRESRAESSYEQYF. The CDR3 DNA reads as TGTGCCAGCAGGGAAAGCCGGGCCGAAAGCTCCTACGAGCAGTACTTC.

DNA of the CDR3: TGTGCCAGCAGTGCGGGACAGGTGAGCTCCTACAATGAGCAGTTCTTC. It yields the protein CASSAGQVSSYNEQFF. The V and J genes are TRBV2 and TRBJ2-1; 8 nucleotides agree with TRBD1. CDR3 length equals 16 residues. The ends lost 4 bases at V and 0 bases at J; junction bases unmatched: 5. Germline V gene lookup returns CDR1 SNHLY and CDR2 FYNNEI.

The rearrangement uses TRBV19 and TRBJ1-5; 11 bases agree with TRBD1. V lost 6 bases to trimming and J lost 6 bases; unmatched junction nucleotides: 7. This CDR3 is built from 15 residues. Germline V gives CDR1 LNHDA, CDR2 SQIVND (reference sequence). CDR3 in DNA: TGTGCCAGTAGCCCGGACAGGGGGCCGGTTCAGCCCCAGCATTTT. Protein sequence: CASSPDRGPVQPQHF.

The rearrangement links TRBV19 to TRBJ1-4; D might be TRBD1 (6 bases). Looked up from germline, CDR1 is LNHDA and CDR2 is SQIVND (reference sequence). The CDR3 has 14 amino acids. The V and J ends lost 4 bases and 6 bases respectively, with 12 bases between them. CDR3 nucleotide sequence: TGTGCCAGTAGTACTTGGACAGATCATGAAAAACTGTTTTTT. This sequence encodes CASSTWTDHEKLFF.